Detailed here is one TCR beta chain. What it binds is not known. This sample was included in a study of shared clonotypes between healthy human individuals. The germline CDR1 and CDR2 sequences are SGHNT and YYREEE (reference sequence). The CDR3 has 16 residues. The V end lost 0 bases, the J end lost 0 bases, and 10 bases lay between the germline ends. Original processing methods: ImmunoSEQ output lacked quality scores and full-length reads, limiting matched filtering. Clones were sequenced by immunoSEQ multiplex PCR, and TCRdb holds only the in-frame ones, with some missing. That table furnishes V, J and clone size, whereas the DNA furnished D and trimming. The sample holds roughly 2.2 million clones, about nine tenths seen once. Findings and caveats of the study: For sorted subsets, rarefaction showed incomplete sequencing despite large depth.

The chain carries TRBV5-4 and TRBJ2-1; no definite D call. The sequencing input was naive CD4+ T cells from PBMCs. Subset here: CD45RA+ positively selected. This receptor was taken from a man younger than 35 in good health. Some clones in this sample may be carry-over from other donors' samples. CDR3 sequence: CASSLAAVSSYNEQFF. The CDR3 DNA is TGTGCCAGCAGCTTGGCGGCAGTCAGCTCCTACAATGAGCAGTTCTTC.